This T cell receptor beta chain came from a study of CD8+CD57+ T cells in acquired aplastic anemia. Study-wide findings and caveats: Twenty-nine was the count of CD8+ CDR3 sequences that patients shared with controls.

The CDR3 consists of 14 residues. Losses at the gene ends were 3 bases for V and 2 bases for J; bases not matched to a gene: 2. The germline gives CDR1 LNHNV, CDR2 YYDKDF (reference sequence). Genomic DNA templated the TCR beta VDJ and CDR3 profiling. TCRdb reprocessed the reads via MiXCR and lists one record per CDR3 protein. The data hold roughly 200,000 distinct CDR3 sequences, with approximately 57% observed a single time. About this clonotype itself: Its antigen is unknown.

Sequences were obtained from sorted CD4+, CD8+, or CD8+CD57+ T cells (not recorded which) from PBMCs. The TCR comes from a human donor in good health. This chain links TRBV15 with TRBJ2-7; 9 bases match TRBD1. Here the CDR3 reads CATSSDRGTYEQYF. CDR3 in DNA: TGTGCCACCAGCAGCGACAGGGGGACCTACGAGCAGTACTTC.